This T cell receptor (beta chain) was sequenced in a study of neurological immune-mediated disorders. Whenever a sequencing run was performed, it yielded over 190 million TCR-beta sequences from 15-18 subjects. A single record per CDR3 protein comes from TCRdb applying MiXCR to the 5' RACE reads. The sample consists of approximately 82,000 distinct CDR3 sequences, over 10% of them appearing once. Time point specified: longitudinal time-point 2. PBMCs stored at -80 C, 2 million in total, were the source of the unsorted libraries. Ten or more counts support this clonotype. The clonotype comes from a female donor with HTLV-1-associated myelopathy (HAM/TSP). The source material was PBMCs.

DNA of the CDR3: TGTGCCATCAGTGAGGTAGCGGGGGGGCCGGGAGAGCAGTTCTTC. It translates to CAISEVAGGPGEQFF. The chain links TRBV10-3 to TRBJ2-1; 11 bases match TRBD2. Unmatched junction bases numbered 7, after V lost 2 bases and J lost 10 bases. Germline CDR1 ENHRY, CDR2 SYGVKD. This CDR3 region has 15 residues.